One and the same sample provided the 18 T cell receptor beta chains below, sequenced in a study of T-cell memory formation after mild COVID-19. TCRdb re-called the 5' RACE reads with MiXCR, one entry per CDR3 protein. The data show 200,000 to 300,000 distinct CDR3 sequences, around 15% seen once. Sequencing was done on a sample of PBMCs or a T cell subset sorted from them (not recorded which). These receptors all stem from a man between 18 and 35 years old who had mild COVID-19 (a few samples of this study predate the infection). Cell type and time point are not known.

This clonotype has more than one count but fewer than ten. The rearrangement joins TRBV5-5 to TRBJ1-1; D is unresolved. Germline assignment: CDR1 SGHKS and CDR2 YYEKEE (reference sequence). The V gene lost 7 bases and the J gene lost 5 bases, with 18 bases spanning the gap. The CDR3 consists of 14 residues. The CDR3 loop reads CASLRWGGNTEAFF. CDR3 bases: TGTGCCAGCCTGCGGTGGGGTGGAAATACTGAAGCTTTCTTT.

This sequence joins TRBV19 and TRBJ2-5; 7 bases fit TRBD1. V lost 5 bases and J lost 4; bases outside the gene matches: 7. Germline assignment: CDR1 LNHDA and CDR2 SQIVND (reference sequence). The CDR3 is 14 residues long. The CDR3 protein is CASSGQARGETQYF. In DNA, the CDR3 is TGTGCCAGTAGTGGACAGGCTAGAGGAGAGACCCAGTACTTC.

The chain has TRBV6-2 or TRBV6-3 and TRBJ2-1; 10 positions agree with TRBD1. CDR3 length equals 16 residues. The V gene end was trimmed by 5 bases and the J gene end by 4 bases; junction bases not matched to a gene: 8. The germline CDR1 and CDR2 sequences are MNHEY and SVGEGT. CDR3 protein: CASSPPGQGKYNEQFF. For the CDR3, the DNA is TGTGCCAGCAGTCCCCCGGGACAGGGGAAGTACAATGAGCAGTTCTTC.

The chain uses TRBV20-1 and TRBJ2-7, with D perhaps assigned TRBD1 or TRBD2 (5 bases each). V was trimmed by 5 bases and J by 2 bases, leaving 16 bases between them. This CDR3 comprises 14 residues. The germline gives CDR1 DFQATT, CDR2 SNEGSKA (reference sequence). The CDR3 here is CSALHGAEPYEQYF. The CDR3 coding sequence is TGCAGTGCTCTCCACGGGGCCGAACCCTACGAGCAGTACTTC.

This clonotype was seen at least ten times. This CDR3 is CASSTSSGISTGELFF. CDR3 sequence (DNA): TGTGCCAGCTCAACTAGCTCCGGGATCTCAACCGGGGAGCTGTTTTTT. The rearrangement links TRBV18 to TRBJ2-2, with a tentative D call TRBD2 (6 bases). This CDR3 spans 16 amino acids. Germline V lookup: CDR1 KGHSH, CDR2 LQKENI. V lost 5 bases, J lost 5 bases, and 18 bases lay in between.

This clonotype appeared a few times. J is TRBJ2-2 and V is TRBV20-1; TRBD2 matches 9 bases. The CDR3 totals 15 residues. V shed 0 bases, J shed 4 bases, and the junction held 3 bases outside the gene matches. CDR1 is DFQATT and CDR2 is SNEGSKA in the germline V gene (reference sequence). The CDR3 coding sequence is TGCAGTGCTAGAGACGCTAGCGGGACCACCGGGGAGCTGTTTTTT. Protein: CSARDASGTTGELFF.

This clonotype was seen more than once but under ten times. The chain uses TRBV13 and TRBJ2-7; no reliable D call. The ends were cut back, 8 bases at V and 5 bases at J, with 22 bases in the middle. Germline V gives CDR1 PRHDT, CDR2 FYEKMQ (reference sequence). The CDR3 loop spans 15 amino acids. DNA of the CDR3: TGTGCCAGCGCCTCGTCGGACCGGCTTATGAACGAGCAGTACTTC. It translates to CASASSDRLMNEQYF.

The chain joins TRBV23-1 to TRBJ1-2, with 8 nucleotides matching TRBD1. TRBV23-1 carries the ORF label, with uncertain function. Losses at the gene ends were 0 bases for V and 2 bases for J; bases not matched to a gene: 8. This CDR3 comprises 17 residues. The CDR3 here is CASSQSGGDRKNYGYTF. CDR3 DNA sequence: TGCGCCAGCAGTCAATCGGGGGGGGACAGGAAAAACTATGGCTACACCTTC.

This clonotype was seen a few times. The chain couples TRBV10-2 to TRBJ2-2, with TRBD1 matching 12 bases. Germline lookup yields CDR1 WSHSY and CDR2 SAAADI. V was clipped by 8 bases and J by 6 bases; unmatched bases: 10. The CDR3 sequence is 16 residues long. The CDR3 loop reads CASFIPGQGASGELFF. The CDR3 region has the DNA TGCGCCAGCTTTATCCCGGGACAGGGGGCTTCCGGGGAGCTGTTTTTT.

This clonotype was counted between two and nine times. The gene calls are TRBV6-2 or TRBV6-3 and TRBJ2-1; D remains unclear. V lost 2 bases to trimming and J lost 5 bases, with 7 bases between them. The CDR3 covers 13 residues. Per germline, CDR1 MNHEY and CDR2 SVGEGT. CDR3 protein: CASSYRTDNEQFF. The CDR3 DNA reads TGTGCCAGCAGTTACAGGACCGACAATGAGCAGTTCTTC.

In its sample, this clonotype was seen a few times. V gene TRBV20-1 combines with J gene TRBJ2-5; D possibly corresponds to TRBD1 (8 bases). Trimming removed 1 base from V and 8 bases from J, with 20 bases in between. The CDR3 length is 15 residues. The germline CDR1 and CDR2 sequences are DFQATT and SNEGSKA (reference sequence). CDR3 sequence (DNA): TGCAGTGCTAGAGTCCCGGACAGGGAGGGGAGAACCCAGTACTTC. The encoded protein is CSARVPDREGRTQYF.

The chain is built from TRBV5-1 and TRBJ2-5; 7 bases align to TRBD1. Trimming cost V 4 bases and J 1 base; bases outside gene matches: 7. The CDR3 sequence is 15 residues long. From germline, CDR1 is SGHRS and CDR2 YFSETQ. CDR3 region: CASSEPRGRQETQYF. DNA of the CDR3: TGCGCCAGCAGCGAGCCGAGGGGGCGCCAAGAGACCCAGTACTTC.

The CDR3 DNA reads as TGTGCCAGCAGTTACTCGCTTAGCGTCCGAGGGAAAGAGCAGTTCTTC. It yields the protein CASSYSLSVRGKEQFF. The V and J genes are TRBV6-2 or TRBV6-3 and TRBJ2-1; D is perhaps TRBD2 (5 bases). CDR1 is MNHEY and CDR2 is SVGEGT in the germline V gene. The V end was cut by 0 bases, the J end by 10 bases, with 19 bases between. The length of the CDR3 is 16 residues.

CDR3 coding DNA: TGCAGTGCTAGGGAGCAGTCCTATCAGCCCCAGCATTTT. It translates to CSAREQSYQPQHF. The chain links TRBV20-1 to TRBJ1-5; no definite D call. The germline V gene has CDR1 DFQATT and CDR2 SNEGSKA (reference sequence). This CDR3 has 13 residues. V was cut by 3 bases and J by 5 bases, with 11 bases left in between.

The rearrangement links TRBV6-5 to TRBJ2-5; D possibly uses TRBD1 or TRBD2 (6 bases each). Looked up from germline, CDR1 is MNHEY and CDR2 is SVGAGI. Trimming removed 0 bases at V and 5 bases at J, with 13 bases between. The CDR3 is 15 residues long. Here the CDR3 reads CASSYSTGARETQYF. The CDR3, as DNA: TGTGCCAGCAGTTACTCGACGGGGGCGAGGGAGACCCAGTACTTC.

This clonotype turned up a few times. This chain connects TRBV4-2 to TRBJ2-3, with no clear D. Trimming pared 0 bases from V and 6 bases from J, leaving 10 bases between. The CDR3 covers 14 residues. The germline CDR1 and CDR2 sequences are LGHNA and YNFKEQ. CDR3 region: CASSQEASVDTQYF. In nucleotides, the CDR3 is TGTGCCAGCAGCCAAGAAGCCAGTGTCGATACGCAGTATTTT.

This chain connects TRBV7-9 to TRBJ2-5, with 11 positions matching TRBD2. The ends lost 5 bases at V and 5 bases at J; junction bases unmatched: 10. From germline, CDR1 is SEHNR and CDR2 FQNEAQ (reference sequence). There are 16 residues in the CDR3. CDR3 region: CASSLRTSGSGETQYF. The CDR3, as DNA: TGTGCCAGCAGCCTGAGGACTAGCGGGTCCGGGGAGACCCAGTACTTC.

This clonotype was seen a handful of times. This sequence joins TRBV12-3 or TRBV12-4 and TRBJ2-4; 9 bases map to TRBD1. The CDR3 runs 15 residues. J lost 7 bases, V lost 6 bases, and 10 bases had no gene match. The CDR3 coding sequence is TGTGCCAGCAGCGGGATGGGACAGGGTTACAACATTCAGTACTTC. It yields the protein CASSGMGQGYNIQYF.